Given below is one TCR beta chain in context. This sample is drawn from a study of OX40 agonist ivuxolimab in advanced cancers. Germline V gene data show CDR1 as SGHNT and CDR2 as YYREEE (reference sequence). CDR3 length equals 13 residues. Trimming removed 6 bases at V and 6 bases at J, with 15 bases between. TCRdb keeps only in-frame clones here, not all; method: immunoSEQ multiplex PCR. The data hold around 80,000 clones, with 85% to 90% observed a single time. This TCR derives from an adult with an advanced solid tumor such as melanoma, head and neck, liver or kidney cancer. This chain links TRBV5-4 with TRBJ1-2, with D uncertain. Sample: CD4+ or CD8+ T cells sorted from blood, taken in a trial of the OX40 agonist ivuxolimab. In DNA form, the CDR3 reads TGTGCCAGCACCCGGACGGGCGGAAATGGCTACACCTTC. Translated: CASTRTGGNGYTF.